A single T cell receptor beta chain is shown here with its context. The target of this receptor is not known. The record has no base qualities; no much larger clone is one base away. The source of the sample is a study of blood T cell repertoires in COVID-19 (TCRdb year 2020). Regarding the complete study: The collaborator samples originated in the United States, Italy and Spain and spanned the acute and convalescent phases of COVID-19. The prospective study material was composed of cDNA or gDNA derived from T cells, B-cell-depleted T cells, or PBMCs. Subjects who had been exposed to COVID-19, were actively infected with it, or had recovered from it provided the deeply sampled blood TCRbeta repertoires that made up the dataset. A freely available public database, intended as a resource for researchers studying the immune response to SARS-CoV-2, is where the repertoires were released. The samples were drawn from the first 160 participants of the ongoing ImmuneRACE study and from 1,254 subjects provided by 6 global collaborators. Sample metadata almost always included a de-identified subject ID, COVID-19 status, age in years and sex. HLA class I and class II types, where available, came from metadata supplied by the sample provider rather than from assay-based typing.

Samples from volunteer blood donors who had recovered from COVID-19 were contributed by a second Seattle source. Whole blood was collected in K2EDTA tubes by collaborating institutions according to the institutions' own protocols. For TCRbeta analysis, collaborators shipped samples in one of three forms: frozen whole blood, isolated PBMCs, or DNA extracted from either of those sample types. The immunoSEQ Assay, a bias-controlled multiplex PCR, was used to amplify TCRbeta CDR3 regions from genomic DNA. Under the source paper's analysis protocol: The number of nucleated cells in each sample was estimated from the amplification of reference gene primers within the assay. To quantify the absolute abundance of each unique TCRbeta CDR3 rearrangement, sequence reads were collapsed and filtered. For each sample, productive Simpson clonality was calculated by taking the square root of Simpson's diversity index across productive rearrangements. Entries here come from immuneACCESS through TCRdb and include only in-frame sequences with V and J called. Some clones fail to appear in such tables; in the studies checked, an unresolved V gene covers under half of the shortfall, and the cause of the remainder is unknown. Clone size and the V and J calls come from that table; the DNA yielded D and trimming. Counted in this sample were some 110,000 clones; 70% to 90% of them appeared once. The ten largest clonotypes hold roughly 8% of the sample.

CDR1 and CDR2, per the germline V gene, are SNHLY and FYNNEI. The junction carries 14 bases between V and J, which are trimmed by 4 bases and 10 bases respectively. The CDR3 sequence holds 13 residues, the cysteine and phenylalanine included. The kept DNA is CDR3 alone, 39 bases in frame from the first base. Here is what the overall study found, with its caveats: The amount of clinical and demographic metadata varied by source and participant and was provided uncurated.

The sample consisted of peripheral blood. The sequence links TRBV2 to TRBJ2-1; the D gene is not confidently resolved. The clonotype comes from a man in his 70s who had recovered from COVID-19. The DNA sequence reads TGTGCCAGCAGTGGCTTAACCTTGGGCGAGCAGTTCTTC. This yields the protein CASSGLTLGEQFF. The reference TRBV2 and TRBJ2-1 proteins fill in what lies around the CDR3, so the full variable domain reads EPEVTQTPSHQVTQMGQEVILRCVPISNHLYFYWYRQILGQKVEFLVSFYNNEISEKSEIFDDQFSVERPDGSNFTLKIRSTKLEDSAMYFCASSGLTLGEQFFGPGTRLTVL.